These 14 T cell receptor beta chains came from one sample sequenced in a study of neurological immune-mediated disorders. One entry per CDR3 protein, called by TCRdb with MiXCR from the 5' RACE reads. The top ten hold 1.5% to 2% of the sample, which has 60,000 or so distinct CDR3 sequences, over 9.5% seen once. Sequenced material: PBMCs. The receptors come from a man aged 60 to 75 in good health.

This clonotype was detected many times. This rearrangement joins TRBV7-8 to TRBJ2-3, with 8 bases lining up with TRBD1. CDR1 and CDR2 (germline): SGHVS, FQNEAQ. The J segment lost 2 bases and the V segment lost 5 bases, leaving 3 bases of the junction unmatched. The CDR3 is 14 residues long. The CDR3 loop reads CASSQGAATDTQYF. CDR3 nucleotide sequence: TGTGCCAGCAGCCAGGGGGCAGCCACAGATACGCAGTATTTT. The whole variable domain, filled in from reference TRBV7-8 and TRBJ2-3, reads GAGVSQSPRYKVAKRGQDVALRCDPISGHVSLFWYQQALGQGPEFLTYFQNEAQLDKSGLPSDRFFAERPEGSVSTLKIQRTQQEDSAVYLCASSQGAATDTQYFGPGTRLTVL.

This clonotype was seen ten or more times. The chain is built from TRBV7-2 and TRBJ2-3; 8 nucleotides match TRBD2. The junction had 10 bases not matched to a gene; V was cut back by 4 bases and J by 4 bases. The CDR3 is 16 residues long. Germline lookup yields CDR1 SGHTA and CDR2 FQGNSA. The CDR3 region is CASSSPRGLGADTQYF. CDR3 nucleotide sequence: TGTGCCAGCAGCTCCCCCCGGGGACTAGGCGCAGATACGCAGTATTTT.

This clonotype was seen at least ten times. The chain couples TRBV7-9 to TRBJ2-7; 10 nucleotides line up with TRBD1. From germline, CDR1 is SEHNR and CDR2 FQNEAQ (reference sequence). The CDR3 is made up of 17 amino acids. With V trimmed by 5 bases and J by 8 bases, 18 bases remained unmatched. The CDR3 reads CASSALFGTGDPTQQYF. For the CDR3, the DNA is TGTGCCAGCAGCGCCTTATTCGGGACAGGGGACCCTACGCAGCAGTACTTC.

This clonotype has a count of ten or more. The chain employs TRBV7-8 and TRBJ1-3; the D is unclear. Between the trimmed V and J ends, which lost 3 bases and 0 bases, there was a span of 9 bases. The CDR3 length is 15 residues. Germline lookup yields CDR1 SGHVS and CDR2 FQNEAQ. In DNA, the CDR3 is TGTGCCAGCAGCTTGGACCGGAGCTCTGGAAACACCATATATTTT. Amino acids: CASSLDRSSGNTIYF.

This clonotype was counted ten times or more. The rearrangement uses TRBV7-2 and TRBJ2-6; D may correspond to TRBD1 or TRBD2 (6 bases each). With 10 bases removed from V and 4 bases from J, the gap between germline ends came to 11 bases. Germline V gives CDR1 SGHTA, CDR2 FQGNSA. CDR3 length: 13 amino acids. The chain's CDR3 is CATGGGGANVLTF. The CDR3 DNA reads TGTGCCACCGGGGGCGGAGGGGCCAACGTCCTGACTTTC.

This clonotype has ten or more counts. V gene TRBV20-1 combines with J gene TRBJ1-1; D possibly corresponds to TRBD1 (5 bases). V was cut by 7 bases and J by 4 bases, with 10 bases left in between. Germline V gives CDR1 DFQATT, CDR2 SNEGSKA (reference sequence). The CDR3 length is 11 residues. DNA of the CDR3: TGCAGTGGCGGGGGTAGCACTGAAGCTTTCTTT. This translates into CSGGGSTEAFF.

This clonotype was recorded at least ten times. The chain's CDR3 is CASSPGDRGEGYTF. In DNA, the CDR3 is TGCGCCAGCAGCCCCGGCGACAGGGGGGAAGGCTACACCTTC. The chain employs TRBV5-1 and TRBJ1-2, with TRBD1 matching over 9 bases. Germline trimming cut 4 bases from V and 8 bases from J; bases unmatched to any gene: 9. The V gene's germline CDR1 is SGHRS and CDR2 YFSETQ. The CDR3 sequence is 14 residues long.

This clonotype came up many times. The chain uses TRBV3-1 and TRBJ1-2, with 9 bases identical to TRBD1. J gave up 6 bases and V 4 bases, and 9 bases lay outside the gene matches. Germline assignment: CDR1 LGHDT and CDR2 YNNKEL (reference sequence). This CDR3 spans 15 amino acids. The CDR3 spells CASSLQYGTGNGYTF. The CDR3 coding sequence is TGTGCCAGCAGCCTTCAGTATGGGACAGGGAATGGCTACACCTTC.

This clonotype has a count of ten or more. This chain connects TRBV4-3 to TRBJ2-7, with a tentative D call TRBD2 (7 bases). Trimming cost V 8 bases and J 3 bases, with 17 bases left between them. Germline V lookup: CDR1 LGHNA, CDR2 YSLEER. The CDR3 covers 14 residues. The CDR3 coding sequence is TGCGCCAGCCTCAGAGGGGGGGTCTACTACGAGCAGTACTTC. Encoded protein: CASLRGGVYYEQYF.

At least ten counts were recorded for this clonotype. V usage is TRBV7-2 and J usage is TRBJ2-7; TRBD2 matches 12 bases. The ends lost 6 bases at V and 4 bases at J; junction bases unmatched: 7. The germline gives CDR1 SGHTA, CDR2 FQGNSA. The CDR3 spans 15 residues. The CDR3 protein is CASRPRLAGVYEQYF. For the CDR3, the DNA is TGTGCCAGCAGACCCCGACTAGCGGGGGTGTACGAGCAGTACTTC.

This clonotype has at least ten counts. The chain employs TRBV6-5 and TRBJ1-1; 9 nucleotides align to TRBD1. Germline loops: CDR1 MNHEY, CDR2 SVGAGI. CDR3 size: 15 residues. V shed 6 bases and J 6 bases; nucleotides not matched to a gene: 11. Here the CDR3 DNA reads TGTGCCAGCAGCACTACCGGGACAGGGTGGCCTGAAGCTTTCTTT. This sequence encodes CASSTTGTGWPEAFF.

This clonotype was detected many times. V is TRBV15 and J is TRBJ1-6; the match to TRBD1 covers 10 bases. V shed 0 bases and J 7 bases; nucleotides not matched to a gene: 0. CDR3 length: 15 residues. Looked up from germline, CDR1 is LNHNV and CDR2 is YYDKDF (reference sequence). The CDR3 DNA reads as TGTGCCACCAGCAGAGAGGGACAGGGGAATTCACCCCTCCACTTT. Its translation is CATSREGQGNSPLHF.

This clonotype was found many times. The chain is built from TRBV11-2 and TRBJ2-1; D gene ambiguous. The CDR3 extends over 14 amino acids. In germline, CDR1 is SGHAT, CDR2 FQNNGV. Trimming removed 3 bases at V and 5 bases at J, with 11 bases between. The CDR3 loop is CASSFGLGNNEQFF. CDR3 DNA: TGTGCCAGCAGCTTCGGGTTGGGGAACAATGAGCAGTTCTTC.

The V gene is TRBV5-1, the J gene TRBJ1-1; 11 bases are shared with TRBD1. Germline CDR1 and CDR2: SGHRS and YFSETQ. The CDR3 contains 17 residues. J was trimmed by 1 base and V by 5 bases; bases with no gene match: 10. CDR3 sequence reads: CASSQWTGGAGNTEAFF. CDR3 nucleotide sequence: TGCGCCAGCAGTCAATGGACAGGGGGCGCGGGGAACACTGAAGCTTTCTTT. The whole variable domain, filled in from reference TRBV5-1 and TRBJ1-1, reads KAGVTQTPRYLIKTRGQQVTLSCSPISGHRSVSWYQQTPGQGLQFLFEYFSETQRNKGNFPGRFSGRQFSNSRSEMNVSTLELGDSALYLCASSQWTGGAGNTEAFFGQGTRLTVV.